The present entry profiles one TCR beta chain with its context. Its specificity is not known. Germline CDR1 MNHNS, CDR2 SASEGT. V shed 1 base, J shed 2 bases, and the junction held 3 bases outside the gene matches. This CDR3 has 15 residues. Clones were sequenced by immunoSEQ multiplex PCR, and TCRdb holds only the in-frame ones, with some missing. This table holds more than 100,000 clones, 88% found once. The source of the sample is a study of T cell responses to AZD1222 COVID-19 vaccine. The study, taken as a whole, reports: Vaccine-associated CD4 TCRs spanned spike, dominant at 160-218 and 743-854. All repertoire sampling was performed exclusively after the peak T cell response. Targets within unmutated variant regions were reportedly found for nearly half of spike-specific TCRs. With two AZD1222 doses given, Spike-specific TCR breadth and depth both rose.

Sequences were derived from peripheral blood, sampled on day 0 of AZD1222 vaccination. This chain joins TRBV6-1 and TRBJ2-7; the match to TRBD1 covers 9 bases. The clonotype originates from an adult in good health. The CDR3 DNA reads TGTGCCAGCAGTGAAGGAACAGGGGGCACCTACGAGCAGTACTTC. Amino acid sequence: CASSEGTGGTYEQYF.